The T cell receptor beta chain described here comes from a study of blood T cell repertoires in COVID-19. Using immunoSEQ multiplex PCR, the repertoire was profiled, and TCRdb retains in-frame clones only, with some absent. The data hold 150,000 to 200,000 clones, with roughly 88% observed a single time. The sequence was obtained from a woman in her fifties or sixties who had recovered from COVID-19. Sequencing used PBMCs or T cells enriched from blood (not recorded which).

Here the CDR3 DNA reads TGTGCCAGCAGCTCTTACAGGACTGAAAAACTGTTTTTT. This codes for CASSSYRTEKLFF. V gene TRBV7-9 combines with J gene TRBJ1-4; the D gene is possibly TRBD1 (5 bases). Germline assignment: CDR1 SEHNR and CDR2 FQNEAQ (reference sequence). The length of the CDR3 is 13 residues. V lost 4 bases, J lost 7 bases, and 10 bases lay in between.